The 7 T cell receptor beta chains below come from one sample, sequenced in a study of blood T cell repertoires in COVID-19. Measured with immunoSEQ multiplex PCR; TCRdb has only the in-frame clones, and not every one. This table has 200,000 to 250,000 clones, about 93% appearing once. The sample comprised peripheral blood. The receptors were sampled from a man aged 55 to 70 with COVID-19, enrolled during active disease.

As to this clone: As the CDR3 is not closed by the conserved phenylalanine or tryptophan, this likely results from a read error. The DNA is omitted, as the CDR3 cannot be located on it reliably, and the CDR3 follows TCRdb's listing. The chain recombines TRBV21-1 with TRBJ2-7; the table's D call, TRBD2, has no DNA check behind it. TRBV21-1 is a known pseudogene. The CDR3 extends over 16 residues, inclusive of both ends. Here the CDR3 reads CASSSREPVGDSWGVG.

Written as DNA, the CDR3 is TGTGCCAGCAGCTTAGTAGAGGGGGCGGGTTCACCCCTCCACTTT. This encodes CASSLVEGAGSPLHF. The chain has TRBV7-2 and TRBJ1-6; TRBD1 agrees at 7 bases. V lost 1 base and J lost 9; bases outside the gene matches: 6. Germline assignment: CDR1 SGHTA and CDR2 FQGNSA. The CDR3 runs to 15 residues.

V usage is TRBV5-5 and J usage is TRBJ2-1; 9 bases are shared with TRBD2. The CDR3 consists of 16 residues. The germline gives CDR1 SGHKS, CDR2 YYEKEE (reference sequence). V lost 2 bases to trimming and J lost 6 bases; unmatched junction nucleotides: 9. The CDR3, as DNA: TGTGCCAGCAGCTTAGGCGGGGGGGCCGGTGTCAATGAGCAGTTCTTC. Translating gives CASSLGGGAGVNEQFF.

V gene TRBV5-1 combines with J gene TRBJ2-3; TRBD2 aligns across 9 bases. The CDR3 totals 15 residues. The junction had 9 bases not matched to a gene; V was cut back by 1 base and J by 9 bases. Germline assignment: CDR1 SGHRS and CDR2 YFSETQ. DNA for the CDR3: TGCGCCAGCAGCTTGAAACTAGCGGGTAGCAGGACGCAGTATTTT. It specifies CASSLKLAGSRTQYF.

The chain recombines TRBV5-1 with TRBJ2-1, with D possibly TRBD1 on 6 matching bases. V was pared by 0 bases and J by 6 bases, with 16 bases between. There are 16 residues in the CDR3. CDR1 is SGHRS, CDR2 YFSETQ, per germline. Here the CDR3 DNA reads TGCGCCAGCAGCTTGGGCCCTACAGGGAATAGCAATGAGCAGTTCTTC. The encoded protein is CASSLGPTGNSNEQFF.

This chain joins TRBV6-5 and TRBJ1-5; D gene unclear. Trimming removed 6 bases from V and 3 bases from J, with 9 bases in between. The CDR3 consists of 13 residues. The V gene's germline CDR1 is MNHEY and CDR2 SVGAGI. In nucleotides, the CDR3 is TGTGCCAGCAGCGAGTATAACAATCAGCCCCAGCATTTT. This encodes CASSEYNNQPQHF.

The chain recombines TRBV30 with TRBJ2-3; D might be TRBD2 (6 bases). The germline V gene has CDR1 GTSNPN and CDR2 SVGIG (reference sequence). The V and J ends lost 5 bases and 3 bases respectively, with 15 bases between them. The CDR3 length is 14 residues. The CDR3 DNA sequence: TGTGCCTGGGGCATGGGGGGACCTACAGATACGCAGTATTTT. This sequence encodes CAWGMGGPTDTQYF. The full variable domain, completed using reference TRBV30 and TRBJ2-3, is SQTIHQWPATLVQPVGSPLSLECTVEGTSNPNLYWYRQAAGRGLQLLFYSVGIGQISSEVPQNLSASRPQDRQFILSSKKLLLSDSGFYLCAWGMGGPTDTQYFGPGTRLTVL.